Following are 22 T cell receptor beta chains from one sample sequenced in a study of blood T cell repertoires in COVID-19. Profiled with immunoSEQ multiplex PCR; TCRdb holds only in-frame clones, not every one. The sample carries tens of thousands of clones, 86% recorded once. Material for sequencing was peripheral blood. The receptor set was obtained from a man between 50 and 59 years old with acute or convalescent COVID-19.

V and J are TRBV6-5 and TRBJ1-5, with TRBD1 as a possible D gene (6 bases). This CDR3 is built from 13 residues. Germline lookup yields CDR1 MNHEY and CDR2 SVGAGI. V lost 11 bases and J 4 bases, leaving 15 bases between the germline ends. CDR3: CAGGTTWNQPQHF. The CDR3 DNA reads TGTGCCGGTGGGACAACATGGAATCAGCCCCAGCATTTT.

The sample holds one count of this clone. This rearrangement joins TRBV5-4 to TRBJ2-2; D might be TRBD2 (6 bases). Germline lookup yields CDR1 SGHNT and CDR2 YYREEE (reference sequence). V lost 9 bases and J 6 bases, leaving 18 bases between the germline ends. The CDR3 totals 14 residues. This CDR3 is CATTRPSGSGELFF. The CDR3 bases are TGTGCCACGACTAGACCTTCCGGGTCCGGGGAGCTGTTTTTT.

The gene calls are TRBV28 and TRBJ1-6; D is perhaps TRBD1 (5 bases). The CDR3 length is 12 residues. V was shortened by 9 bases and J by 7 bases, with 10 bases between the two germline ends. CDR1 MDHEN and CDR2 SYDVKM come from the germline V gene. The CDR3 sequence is CASVDSNSPLHF. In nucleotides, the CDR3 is TGTGCCAGTGTCGACAGCAATTCACCCCTCCACTTT. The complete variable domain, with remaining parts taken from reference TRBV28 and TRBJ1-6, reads DVKVTQSSRYLVKRTGEKVFLECVQDMDHENMFWYRQDPGLGLRLIYFSYDVKMKEKGDIPEGYSVSREKKERFSLILESASTNQTSMYLCASVDSNSPLHFGNGTRLTVT.

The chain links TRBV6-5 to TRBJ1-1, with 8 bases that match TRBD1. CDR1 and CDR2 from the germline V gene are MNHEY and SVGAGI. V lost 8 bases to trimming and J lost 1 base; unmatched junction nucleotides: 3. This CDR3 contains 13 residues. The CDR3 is CASGTGQNTEAFF. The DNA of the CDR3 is TGTGCCAGCGGGACAGGCCAGAACACTGAAGCTTTCTTT.

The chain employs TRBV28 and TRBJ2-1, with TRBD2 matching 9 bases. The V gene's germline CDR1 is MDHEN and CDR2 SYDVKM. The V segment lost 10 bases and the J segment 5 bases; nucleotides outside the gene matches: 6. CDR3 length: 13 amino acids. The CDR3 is CATTSGWNNEQFF. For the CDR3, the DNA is TGTGCCACCACTAGCGGGTGGAACAATGAGCAGTTCTTC.

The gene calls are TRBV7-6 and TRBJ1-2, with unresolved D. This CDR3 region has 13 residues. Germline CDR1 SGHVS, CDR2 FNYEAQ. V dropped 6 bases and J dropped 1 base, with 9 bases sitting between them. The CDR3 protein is CASSQQINYGYTF. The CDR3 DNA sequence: TGTGCCAGCAGTCAACAGATTAACTATGGCTACACCTTC.

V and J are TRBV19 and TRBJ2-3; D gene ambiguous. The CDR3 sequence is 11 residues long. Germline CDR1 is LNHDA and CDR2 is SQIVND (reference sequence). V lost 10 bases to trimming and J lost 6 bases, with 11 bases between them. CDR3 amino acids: CATCGRDTQYF. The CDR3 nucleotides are TGTGCCACCTGTGGTCGGGATACGCAGTATTTT. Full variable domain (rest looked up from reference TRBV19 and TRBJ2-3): DGGITQSPKYLFRKEGQNVTLSCEQNLNHDAMYWYRQDPGQGLRLIYYSQIVNDFQKGDIAEGYSVSREKKESFPLTVTSAQKNPTAFYLCATCGRDTQYFGPGTRLTVL.

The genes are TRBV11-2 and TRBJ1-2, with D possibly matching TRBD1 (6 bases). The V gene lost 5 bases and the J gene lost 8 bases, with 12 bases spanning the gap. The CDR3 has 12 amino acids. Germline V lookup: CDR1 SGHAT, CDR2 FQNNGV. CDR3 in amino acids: CASSNRVKGYTF. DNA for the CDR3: TGTGCCAGCAGCAACAGGGTTAAGGGCTACACCTTC.

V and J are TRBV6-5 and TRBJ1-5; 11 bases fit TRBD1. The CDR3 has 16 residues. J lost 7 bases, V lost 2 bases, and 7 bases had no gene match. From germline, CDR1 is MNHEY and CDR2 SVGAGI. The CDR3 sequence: CASSYRGGQGVQPQHF. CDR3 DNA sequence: TGTGCCAGCAGTTACCGAGGGGGACAGGGGGTCCAGCCCCAGCATTTT.

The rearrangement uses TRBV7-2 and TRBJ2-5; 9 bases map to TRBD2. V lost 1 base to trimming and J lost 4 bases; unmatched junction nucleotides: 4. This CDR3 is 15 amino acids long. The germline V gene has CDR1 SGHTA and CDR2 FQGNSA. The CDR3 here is CASSLGLADGETQYF. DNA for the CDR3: TGTGCCAGCAGCTTAGGACTAGCGGACGGAGAGACCCAGTACTTC.

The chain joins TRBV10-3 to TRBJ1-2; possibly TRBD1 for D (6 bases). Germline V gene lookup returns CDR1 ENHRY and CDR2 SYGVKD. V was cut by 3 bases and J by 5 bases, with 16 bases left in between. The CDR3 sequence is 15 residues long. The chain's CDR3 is CAISEVTTGKYGYTF. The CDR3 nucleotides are TGTGCCATCAGTGAAGTAACGACAGGAAAATATGGCTACACCTTC.

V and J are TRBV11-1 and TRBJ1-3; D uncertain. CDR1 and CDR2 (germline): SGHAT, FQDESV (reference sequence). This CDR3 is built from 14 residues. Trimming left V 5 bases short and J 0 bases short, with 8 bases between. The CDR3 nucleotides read TGTGCCAGCAGCCCACGGGACTCTGGAAACACCATATATTTT. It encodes CASSPRDSGNTIYF.

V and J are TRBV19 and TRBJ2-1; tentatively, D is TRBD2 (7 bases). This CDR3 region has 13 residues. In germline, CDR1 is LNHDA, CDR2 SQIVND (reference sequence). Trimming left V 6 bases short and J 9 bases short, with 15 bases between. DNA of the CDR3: TGTGCCAGTAGGGGGGGGCCCCACATTGAGCAGTTCTTC. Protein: CASRGGPHIEQFF.

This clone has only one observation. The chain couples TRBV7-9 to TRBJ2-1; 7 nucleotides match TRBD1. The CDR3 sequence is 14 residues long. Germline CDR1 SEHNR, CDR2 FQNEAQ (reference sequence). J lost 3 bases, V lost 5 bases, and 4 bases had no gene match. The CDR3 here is CASSDRVNYNEQFF. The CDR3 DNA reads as TGTGCCAGCAGCGACAGGGTCAACTACAATGAGCAGTTCTTC.

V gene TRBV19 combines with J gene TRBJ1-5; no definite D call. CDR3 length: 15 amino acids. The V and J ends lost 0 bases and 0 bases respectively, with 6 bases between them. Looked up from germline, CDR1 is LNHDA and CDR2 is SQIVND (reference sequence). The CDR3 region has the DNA TGTGCCAGTAGTATAGACGTTTATAGCAATCAGCCCCAGCATTTT. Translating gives CASSIDVYSNQPQHF.

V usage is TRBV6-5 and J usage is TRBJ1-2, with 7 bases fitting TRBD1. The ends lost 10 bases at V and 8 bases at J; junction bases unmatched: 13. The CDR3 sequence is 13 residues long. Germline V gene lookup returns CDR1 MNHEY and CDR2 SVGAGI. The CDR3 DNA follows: TGTGCCACCACAGACAGGGACCGAAGCGGCTACACCTTC. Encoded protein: CATTDRDRSGYTF.

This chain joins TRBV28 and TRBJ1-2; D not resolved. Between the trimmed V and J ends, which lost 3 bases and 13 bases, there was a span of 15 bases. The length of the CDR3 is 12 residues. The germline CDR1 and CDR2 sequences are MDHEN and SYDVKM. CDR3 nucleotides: TGTGCCAGCAGTTTGAATAAGTTAGTTGGCACCTTC. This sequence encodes CASSLNKLVGTF.

The CDR3 coding sequence is TGTGCCAGCAGCTTCACGGGACAGGCTGGTGGCTACACCTTC. Translating it yields CASSFTGQAGGYTF. The chain joins TRBV13 to TRBJ1-2; 8 nucleotides match TRBD1. Germline CDR1 reads PRHDT; CDR2 reads FYEKMQ (reference sequence). The trim removed 3 bases at V and 7 bases at J, leaving 7 bases unmatched. CDR3 length: 14 amino acids.

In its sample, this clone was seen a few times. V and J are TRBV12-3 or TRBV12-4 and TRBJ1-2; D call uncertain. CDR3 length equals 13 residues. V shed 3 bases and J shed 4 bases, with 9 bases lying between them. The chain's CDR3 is CASSFEVSYGYTF. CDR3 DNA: TGTGCCAGCAGTTTCGAGGTTAGCTATGGCTACACCTTC.

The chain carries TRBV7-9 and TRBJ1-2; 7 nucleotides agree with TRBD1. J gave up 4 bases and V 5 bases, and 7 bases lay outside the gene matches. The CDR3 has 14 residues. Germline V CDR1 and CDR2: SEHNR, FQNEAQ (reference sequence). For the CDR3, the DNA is TGTGCCAGCAGCGAAGACAGGGCCGTCTATGGCTACACCTTC. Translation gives CASSEDRAVYGYTF.

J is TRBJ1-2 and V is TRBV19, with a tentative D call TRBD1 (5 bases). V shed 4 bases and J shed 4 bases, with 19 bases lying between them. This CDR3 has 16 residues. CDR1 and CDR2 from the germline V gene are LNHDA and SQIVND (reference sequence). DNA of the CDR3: TGTGCCAGTAGTACACCCCCTCGGGGGAAAGGCTATGGCTACACCTTC. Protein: CASSTPPRGKGYGYTF.

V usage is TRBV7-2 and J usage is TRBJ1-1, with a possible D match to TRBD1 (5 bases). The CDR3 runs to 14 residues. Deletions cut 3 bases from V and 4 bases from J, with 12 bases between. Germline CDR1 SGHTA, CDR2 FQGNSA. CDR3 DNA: TGTGCCAGCAGCTTCGGGGGGGTGGGCACTGAAGCTTTCTTT. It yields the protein CASSFGGVGTEAFF.